Shown below are 10 T cell receptor beta chains from a single sample sequenced in a study of blood T cells in healthy people across ages. Primed by a sample-barcoded 5' primer and a J-beta primer mix, a second PCR proceeded for roughly 7 to 12 cycles. TCRdb called the 5' RACE reads again in MiXCR, with one record for every CDR3 protein. The sample has roughly 800,000 distinct CDR3 sequences; 55% to 70% are singletons. The specimen sequenced was blood. Receptors originate from a man aged 25-40 years in good health.

The V gene is TRBV7-9, the J gene TRBJ2-1; D not resolved. This CDR3 is 14 amino acids long. Germline assignment: CDR1 SEHNR and CDR2 FQNEAQ (reference sequence). Trimming left V 5 bases short and J 6 bases short, with 14 bases between. The CDR3 nucleotides read TGTGCCAGCAGCCAACCGTTGAATGGCAATGAGCAGTTCTTC. Residues: CASSQPLNGNEQFF.

This clonotype was seen a single time. The J gene is TRBJ2-1, the V gene TRBV10-3, with TRBD1 as a possible D gene (5 bases). V was clipped by 3 bases and J by 9 bases, with 9 bases between them. This CDR3 is built from 12 residues. Germline CDR1 reads ENHRY; CDR2 reads SYGVKD. In DNA form, the CDR3 reads TGTGCCATCAGTGATTGGGGCCCTGAGCAGTTCTTC. Translated, it gives CAISDWGPEQFF.

This clonotype came up a few times. The J gene is TRBJ2-3, the V gene TRBV6-5; D possibly corresponds to TRBD2 (5 bases). Trimming removed 5 bases at V and 5 bases at J, with 11 bases between. The CDR3 extends over 13 amino acids. The germline V gene has CDR1 MNHEY and CDR2 SVGAGI. The CDR3 nucleotides read TGTGCCAGCAGTCCCTTACTAGGAGATACGCAGTATTTT. Translation gives CASSPLLGDTQYF.

This chain links TRBV7-2 with TRBJ2-1; D uncertain. Trimming left V 3 bases short and J 13 bases short, with 13 bases between. CDR1 is SGHTA and CDR2 is FQGNSA in the germline V gene. The CDR3 is made up of 12 amino acids. CDR3 residues: CASSFQDRRQFF. The CDR3 bases are TGTGCCAGCAGCTTTCAGGATAGGAGACAGTTCTTC.

Turning to this clonotype: This may be a read error: a much more frequent sequence differs by one nucleotide. J is TRBJ2-6 and V is TRBV6-5, with D unresolved. From germline, CDR1 is MNHEY and CDR2 SVGAGI. The CDR3 is 11 amino acids. V lost 8 bases and J 3 bases, leaving 2 bases between the germline ends. The CDR3 protein is CASGGANVLTF. CDR3 nucleotides: TGTGCCAGCGGTGGGGCCAACGTCCTGACTTTC.

This clonotype was picked up a small number of times. The genes are TRBV12-3 or TRBV12-4 and TRBJ2-5, with D possibly TRBD1 on 6 matching bases. This CDR3 spans 14 amino acids. The ends were cut back, 6 bases at V and 5 bases at J, with 16 bases in the middle. This CDR3 reads CASRLIQGGETQYF. In DNA, the CDR3 is TGTGCCAGCAGGCTGATACAGGGTGGGGAGACCCAGTACTTC.

This clonotype was detected once. The chain has TRBV6-4 and TRBJ2-1; D possibly corresponds to TRBD2 (5 bases). CDR3 size: 17 residues. V lost 0 bases, J lost 4 bases, and 16 bases lay in between. Germline V gene lookup returns CDR1 MRHNA and CDR2 SNTAGT. The CDR3 bases are TGTGCCAGCAGTGACTCGACCACCGTAAGGGAGTACAATGAGCAGTTCTTC. Its translation: CASSDSTTVREYNEQFF.

The chain carries TRBV20-1 and TRBJ1-2, with D perhaps TRBD1 (5 bases). The CDR3 is made up of 16 amino acids. Germline CDR1 and CDR2: DFQATT and SNEGSKA (reference sequence). V dropped 2 bases and J dropped 4 bases, with 20 bases sitting between them. The CDR3 nucleotides read TGCAGTGCTAGACCTCCTTTGACCGGGAGGGGCTATGGCTACACCTTC. Its translation: CSARPPLTGRGYGYTF.

This clonotype was seen more than once but under ten times. The CDR3 nucleotides are TGTGCCAGCAGTTTGGGAGTAGTGGACAATGAGCAGTTCTTC. Translation gives CASSLGVVDNEQFF. The chain employs TRBV12-3 or TRBV12-4 and TRBJ2-1; a possible D gene is TRBD2 (5 bases). This CDR3 region has 14 residues. The V and J ends lost 3 bases and 5 bases respectively, with 11 bases between them.

The rearrangement links TRBV20-1 to TRBJ2-5; 8 bases align to TRBD1. The J call may be incorrect, as the DNA end agrees better with TRBJ2-4. This CDR3 region has 15 residues. Germline V gene data show CDR1 as DFQATT and CDR2 as SNEGSKA (reference sequence). DNA of the CDR3: TGCAGTGCTAGAAGGACAGGGAGCGCCCTAAACATTCAGTACTTC. This sequence encodes CSARRTGSALNIQYF.